One sample yielded the 29 T cell receptor beta chains listed below, sequenced in a study of blood T cells in healthy people across ages. A second PCR of roughly 7 to 11 cycles used a sample-barcoded 5' primer and a J-beta primer mix. TCRdb itself ran the 5' RACE reads through MiXCR, one entry per CDR3 protein. The data contain just under 750,000 distinct CDR3 sequences, around a fifth of them singletons. The sample consisted of blood. Receptors were obtained from a man aged 65 to 79 in good health.

There are a few counts of this clonotype. The junction and the germline gene differ at one end; a read error may be behind it. The chain employs TRBV19 and TRBJ2-1; D is possibly TRBD1 (5 bases). CDR1 and CDR2 from the germline V gene are LNHDA and SQIVND (reference sequence). The CDR3 spans 13 residues. The CDR3 DNA follows: TGTGCCAGTAGTCTAGAGCAAAGACGCGGACAATTCTTC. This encodes CASSLEQRRGQFF.

This clonotype has only a few counts. CDR3 sequence (DNA): TGTGCCAGCAGTTTAGCGGGGGGGCCTTCGTATGAGCAGTTCTTC. Its translation is CASSLAGGPSYEQFF. This rearrangement joins TRBV12-3 or TRBV12-4 to TRBJ2-1; possibly TRBD2 for D (7 bases). V was shortened by 0 bases and J by 8 bases, with 14 bases between the two germline ends. The CDR3 has 15 amino acids.

This clonotype was counted a few times. The chain links TRBV7-9 to TRBJ2-7; 10 nucleotides match TRBD2. The assigned J gene may be wrong: the sequence end matches TRBJ2-1 better. The CDR3 totals 16 residues. Per germline, CDR1 SEHNR and CDR2 FQNEAQ (reference sequence). The CDR3 region has the DNA TGTGCCAGCAGCTTTCCCGCTAGCGGGAGTTTCAATGAGCAGTTCTTC. Encoded protein: CASSFPASGSFNEQFF.

The chain links TRBV20-1 to TRBJ2-6, with D maybe TRBD1 (6 bases). CDR1 is DFQATT, CDR2 SNEGSKA, per germline (reference sequence). The CDR3 consists of 15 residues. The V end was cut by 2 bases, the J end by 4 bases, with 12 bases between. The CDR3 bases are TGCAGTGCTAGAAGGACAGTTACCGGGGCCAACGTCCTGACTTTC. Encoded protein: CSARRTVTGANVLTF.

A word on this clonotype: The junction departs from germline at one end; a sequencing error may be responsible. The genes are TRBV11-1 and TRBJ2-2; TRBD2 aligns across 7 bases. CDR3 size: 20 residues. In germline, CDR1 is SGHAT, CDR2 FQDESV (reference sequence). The CDR3 bases are TGTGCCAGCAGCCTGTTACGACCAGCGGGAATTCCCTCTAACACCGGGGACCTGTTTTTT. Its protein is CASSLLRPAGIPSNTGDLFF.

Of note for this clonotype: One end of the junction fails to match germline, which may point to a read error. The gene calls are TRBV5-1 and TRBJ1-1, with D possibly being TRBD1 (5 bases). Germline-derived CDR1 and CDR2 are SGHRS and YFSETQ. There are 14 residues in the CDR3. CDR3 loop: CASGPGSLNTEAFF. The CDR3 region has the DNA TGCGCCAGCGGCCCAGGGAGCTTGAACACTGAAGCCTTCTTT. Based on the CDR3 plus reference TRBV5-1 and TRBJ1-1, the full variable domain is KAGVTQTPRYLIKTRGQQVTLSCSPISGHRSVSWYQQTPGQGLQFLFEYFSETQRNKGNFPGRFSGRQFSNSRSEMNVSTLELGDSALYLCASGPGSLNTEAFFGQGTRLTVV.

This clonotype was observed a handful of times. The chain employs TRBV3-1 and TRBJ2-3, with 11 nucleotides matching TRBD2. Germline V gene lookup returns CDR1 LGHDT and CDR2 YNNKEL (reference sequence). V dropped 0 bases and J dropped 0; count of bases not matched to a gene: 17. The CDR3 consists of 22 residues. CDR3 sequence (DNA): TGTGCCAGCAGCCAAGACGGGACCCCGGGACTAGCGGCCCTGTTTAGCACAGATACGCAGTATTTT. This codes for CASSQDGTPGLAALFSTDTQYF.

This sequence joins TRBV10-3 and TRBJ2-7; D is undetermined. The V and J ends lost 0 bases and 1 base respectively, with 10 bases between them. Germline V lookup: CDR1 ENHRY, CDR2 SYGVKD. This CDR3 region has 15 residues. CDR3 residues: CAISESKGLSYEQYF. Written as DNA, the CDR3 is TGTGCCATCAGTGAGTCGAAGGGTCTGTCCTACGAGCAGTACTTC.

This clonotype has ten or more counts. The chain uses TRBV20-1 and TRBJ2-2; D uncertain. The CDR3 contains 14 residues. Germline V gives CDR1 DFQATT, CDR2 SNEGSKA (reference sequence). V lost 5 bases and J 6 bases, leaving 16 bases between the germline ends. CDR3: CSARSSRFAGELFF. For the CDR3, the DNA is TGCAGTGCTCGATCCTCCCGTTTTGCCGGGGAGCTGTTTTTT.

This clonotype has just a few counts. V gene TRBV6-5 combines with J gene TRBJ2-2; 8 bases align to TRBD1. This CDR3 spans 14 amino acids. CDR1 and CDR2 (germline): MNHEY, SVGAGI. Unmatched junction bases numbered 4, after V lost 6 bases and J lost 4 bases. This CDR3 is CASRPTGVTGELFF. CDR3 sequence (DNA): TGTGCCAGCAGACCGACAGGGGTCACCGGGGAGCTGTTTTTT.

The chain couples TRBV7-2 to TRBJ1-2; D remains unclear. V lost 4 bases, J lost 3 bases, and 18 bases lay in between. The germline V gene encodes CDR1 SGHTA and CDR2 FQGNSA. The CDR3 consists of 16 residues. CDR3 region: CASSSYNEGKHYGYTF. CDR3 in DNA: TGTGCCAGCAGCTCCTACAATGAGGGCAAACACTATGGCTACACCTTC.

Concerning this clonotype itself: Compared with germline, one end of the junction differs, possibly owing to a read error. V and J are TRBV6-6 and TRBJ1-2, with D maybe TRBD1 (5 bases). The CDR3 length is 12 residues. Germline CDR1 MNHNY, CDR2 SVGAGI (reference sequence). The CDR3 bases are TGTGCCAGCAGTGCCAGGGATCCTGGCCACACCTTC. Translation: CASSARDPGHTF.

This clonotype has a count of ten or more. The chain uses TRBV2 and TRBJ2-7; the D gene is possibly TRBD1 (6 bases). The J call may be in error: the DNA end matches TRBJ2-1 better. This CDR3 is built from 13 residues. Germline-derived CDR1 and CDR2 are SNHLY and FYNNEI. CDR3 in amino acids: CASSSQGPNEQFF. The CDR3 DNA reads as TGTGCCAGCAGCTCACAGGGCCCCAATGAGCAGTTCTTC.

This clonotype was seen a handful of times. The chain links TRBV2 to TRBJ2-1; 8 bases line up with TRBD1. Germline CDR1 reads SNHLY; CDR2 reads FYNNEI. With 6 bases clipped from V and 4 bases from J, the junction kept 8 bases outside the gene matches. The CDR3 sequence is 15 residues long. CDR3 loop: CASRNPGTGYNEQFF. Written as DNA, the CDR3 is TGTGCCAGCAGGAACCCCGGGACAGGTTACAATGAGCAGTTCTTC.

V usage is TRBV12-3 or TRBV12-4 and J usage is TRBJ2-4; 10 nucleotides match TRBD2. The CDR3 covers 16 residues. Losses at the gene ends were 6 bases for V and 1 base for J; bases not matched to a gene: 6. The CDR3 here is CASSLISGGAKNIQYF. The CDR3 coding sequence is TGTGCCAGCAGCCTAATTAGCGGGGGGGCCAAAAACATTCAGTACTTC.

Only a few counts were recorded for this clonotype. The chain joins TRBV20-1 to TRBJ2-2; 8 bases align to TRBD1. The CDR3 is 13 residues long. After removal of 4 bases from V and 6 bases from J, the junction contained 4 bases not matched to a gene. Germline loops: CDR1 DFQATT, CDR2 SNEGSKA (reference sequence). The CDR3 sequence: CSATDRVAGELFF. The DNA for the CDR3 is TGCAGTGCTACGGACAGGGTGGCCGGGGAGCTGTTTTTT.

This clonotype was seen only a few times. This chain links TRBV12-3 or TRBV12-4 with TRBJ2-5, with 7 bases matching TRBD1. This CDR3 comprises 15 residues. V lost 1 base to trimming and J lost 5 bases; unmatched junction nucleotides: 7. DNA for the CDR3: TGTGCCAGCAGTTTAGAACAGGGGCGAGGGGAGACCCAGTACTTC. Amino acids: CASSLEQGRGETQYF.

This clonotype was observed a few times. V gene TRBV29-1 combines with J gene TRBJ2-3; TRBD2 is a possible D gene (6 bases). Germline CDR1 reads SQVTM; CDR2 reads ANQGSEA. There are 14 residues in the CDR3. Between the trimmed V and J ends, which lost 3 bases and 1 base, there was a span of 11 bases. The CDR3 coding sequence is TGCAGCGTTGACGGGGGTACCCGCACAGATACGCAGTATTTT. Amino acids: CSVDGGTRTDTQYF.

This rearrangement joins TRBV27 to TRBJ2-3; maybe TRBD1 (6 bases). CDR3 length: 13 amino acids. Germline-derived CDR1 and CDR2 are MNHEY and SMNVEV (reference sequence). Trimming removed 3 bases at V and 7 bases at J, with 11 bases between. CDR3 region: CASSFSGTNTQYF. CDR3 bases: TGTGCCAGCAGTTTTTCTGGGACAAATACGCAGTATTTT.

Remarks on this clonotype: Compared with germline, one end of the junction differs, possibly owing to a read error. The chain carries TRBV11-2 and TRBJ2-3, with 8 nucleotides matching TRBD1. The CDR3 is 16 residues long. Looked up from germline, CDR1 is SGHAT and CDR2 is FQNNGV. CDR3 nucleotides: TGTGCCAGCAGCTTAACAGGGGGAGAAAGCACAGATACACAGTATTTT. Residues: CASSLTGGESTDTQYF.

There are a few counts of this clonotype. This chain connects TRBV2 to TRBJ1-4; tentatively, D is TRBD1 (6 bases). V gave up 1 base and J gave up 10 bases, with 19 bases separating them. CDR3 length equals 16 residues. Per germline, CDR1 SNHLY and CDR2 FYNNEI. The CDR3 reads CASSEDRDRRGGKLFF. The CDR3, as DNA: TGTGCCAGCAGTGAAGACAGGGACCGTCGGGGAGGAAAACTGTTTTTT.

The chain recombines TRBV7-2 with TRBJ2-5; 14 bases align to TRBD2. V lost 5 bases, J lost 4 bases, and 6 bases stayed unmatched. Germline V gene sequence: CDR1 SGHTA, CDR2 FQGNSA. CDR3 length: 16 amino acids. The DNA for the CDR3 is TGTGCCAGCAGCGACCGACTAGCGGGAGGGGGAGAGACCCAGTACTTC. Its translation is CASSDRLAGGGETQYF.

This clonotype was seen a few times. This rearrangement joins TRBV20-1 to TRBJ1-2, with D uncertain. CDR1 is DFQATT, CDR2 SNEGSKA, per germline (reference sequence). This CDR3 region has 12 residues. For the CDR3, the DNA is TGCAGCGGCCGGTTAGCCAACTATGGCTACACCTTC. Amino acid sequence: CSGRLANYGYTF.

This clonotype turned up a few times. V is TRBV24-1 and J is TRBJ2-5; 10 bases map to TRBD2. The DNA matches TRBJ2-1 better at its end, which makes the J call doubtful. CDR3 length: 14 amino acids. The germline V gene has CDR1 KGHDR and CDR2 SFDVKD. The CDR3 is CATSVSSGSGEQFF. As DNA, the CDR3 is TGTGCCACCAGTGTTTCTAGCGGGAGCGGGGAGCAGTTCTTC.

This clonotype has a handful of counts. The junction departs from germline at one end; a sequencing error may be responsible. This rearrangement joins TRBV5-1 to TRBJ2-3, with 11 bases fitting TRBD2. Germline CDR1 is SGHRS and CDR2 is YFSETQ. The CDR3 is made up of 15 amino acids. CDR3 in amino acids: CASSSRTSGTDTQYF. CDR3 nucleotide sequence: TGTGCCAGCAGCTCCCGGACTAGCGGGACAGATACGCAGTATTTT.

This clonotype has a single count. V is TRBV7-2 and J is TRBJ2-2, with 8 bases fitting TRBD1. V shed 10 bases, J shed 7 bases, and the junction held 11 bases outside the gene matches. Looked up from germline, CDR1 is SGHTA and CDR2 is FQGNSA. The CDR3 length is 14 residues. The chain's CDR3 is CATRKTGVNGELFF. The CDR3 DNA sequence: TGTGCCACCAGGAAGACAGGGGTGAACGGGGAGCTGTTTTTT.

This clonotype appeared a few times. The genes are TRBV10-3 and TRBJ1-2; D uncertain. The germline gives CDR1 ENHRY, CDR2 SYGVKD. The germline V and J ends were trimmed by 3 bases and 2 bases, with 4 bases remaining between them. This CDR3 spans 12 amino acids. CDR3 amino acids: CAISDTNYGYTF. The CDR3 DNA follows: TGTGCCATCAGTGACACCAACTATGGCTACACCTTC.

J is TRBJ2-5 and V is TRBV12-3 or TRBV12-4, with 10 bases identical to TRBD1. V shed 9 bases and J 1 base; nucleotides not matched to a gene: 8. This CDR3 has 15 residues. CDR3 amino acids: CASRGTGEPQETQYF. CDR3 nucleotide sequence: TGTGCCAGTCGAGGGACAGGGGAGCCCCAAGAGACCCAGTACTTC.

This chain links TRBV10-3 with TRBJ2-7, with 9 bases fitting TRBD2. With V trimmed by 0 bases and J by 0 bases, 0 bases remained unmatched. CDR1 is ENHRY, CDR2 SYGVKD, per germline. The CDR3 has 15 amino acids. Here the CDR3 reads CAISESSGSSYEQYV. CDR3 in DNA: TGTGCCATCAGTGAGTCTAGCGGGAGCTCCTACGAGCAGTACGTC.